A selection of T cell receptor beta chains follows, all from one sample in a study of CD4 T cells in relation to SARS-CoV-2 and coronaviruses. The data were produced by immunoSEQ multiplex PCR, yet TCRdb's version contains in-frame clones alone and is incomplete. The sample yields more than 20,000 clones, about 70% seen once. No antigen has been assigned to these receptors. Material: CD4+ T cells from PBMCs, cultured in vitro. These receptors were taken from a human donor in good health. Both conserved end residues are part of each CDR3. The D gene is left open where the match is weak. Clone size is shown for a subset of rows, as once, few, many or a class of expanded clone.

d_gene: -
j_gene: TRBJ2-3
abundance: -
v_gene: TRBV5-4
CDR3aa: CASSLGSGTSTDTQYF
CDR3nt: TGTGCCAGCAGCTTGGGGTCGGGAACTAGCACAGATACGCAGTATTTT

d_gene: -
j_gene: TRBJ2-2
abundance: -
v_gene: TRBV11-2
CDR3aa: CASSPTRGTGPTTGELFF
CDR3nt: TGTGCCAGCAGCCCAACGCGGGGGACAGGACCAACCACCGGGGAGCTGTTTTTT

d_gene: TRBD2
j_gene: TRBJ2-4
abundance: -
v_gene: TRBV9
CDR3aa: CASSPAGGQNIQYF
CDR3nt: TGTGCCAGCAGCCCGGCGGGGGGACAAAACATTCAGTACTTC

d_gene: -
j_gene: TRBJ1-2
abundance: -
v_gene: TRBV10-3
CDR3aa: CAISEQGEDYGYTF
CDR3nt: TGTGCCATCAGTGAACAGGGTGAGGACTATGGCTACACCTTC

d_gene: -
j_gene: TRBJ1-2
abundance: -
v_gene: TRBV10-3
CDR3aa: CAISERVGDGYTF
CDR3nt: TGTGCCATCAGTGAGCGGGTAGGGGACGGCTACACCTTC

d_gene: TRBD1
j_gene: TRBJ2-7
abundance: -
v_gene: TRBV11-3
CDR3aa: CASSLGGQAEQYF
CDR3nt: TGTGCCAGCAGCTTGGGGGGACAGGCCGAGCAGTACTTC

d_gene: -
j_gene: TRBJ2-5
abundance: -
v_gene: TRBV19
CDR3aa: CASTITGPSGETQYF
CDR3nt: TGTGCCAGTACCATAACAGGGCCTTCGGGAGAGACCCAGTACTTC

d_gene: TRBD1
j_gene: TRBJ1-1
abundance: -
v_gene: TRBV10-3
CDR3aa: CATSQGENTEAFF
CDR3nt: TGTGCCACCTCGCAGGGGGAGAACACTGAAGCTTTCTTT

d_gene: TRBD1
j_gene: TRBJ2-7
abundance: -
v_gene: TRBV11-2
CDR3aa: CASSLPRGTGAYEQYF
CDR3nt: TGTGCCAGCAGCTTACCCCGGGGGACAGGAGCCTACGAGCAGTACTTC

d_gene: -
j_gene: TRBJ1-1
abundance: -
v_gene: TRBV7-2
CDR3aa: CASSPRRGGTEAFF
CDR3nt: TGTGCCAGCAGCCCCCGGCGGGGGGGTACTGAAGCTTTCTTT

d_gene: TRBD2
j_gene: TRBJ2-2
abundance: -
v_gene: TRBV7-9
CDR3aa: CASSIRLAGATGELFF
CDR3nt: TGTGCCAGCAGCATCCGACTAGCGGGAGCCACCGGGGAGCTGTTTTTT

d_gene: -
j_gene: TRBJ2-5
abundance: -
v_gene: TRBV2
CDR3aa: CASRAYRDFQETQYF
CDR3nt: TGTGCCAGCAGGGCGTACCGGGACTTTCAAGAGACCCAGTACTTC

d_gene: TRBD1
j_gene: TRBJ1-4
abundance: -
v_gene: TRBV14
CDR3aa: CASSPQAGTGGRKLFF
CDR3nt: TGTGCCAGCAGCCCCCAGGCCGGGACAGGGGGTAGAAAACTGTTTTTT

d_gene: -
j_gene: TRBJ1-3
abundance: -
v_gene: TRBV6-2/TRBV6-3
CDR3aa: CASSLSPGRRRRNSGNTIYF
CDR3nt: TGTGCCAGCAGTTTAAGCCCAGGACGGCGAAGGCGCAATTCTGGAAACACCATATATTTT

d_gene: TRBD1
j_gene: TRBJ2-1
abundance: -
v_gene: TRBV19
CDR3aa: CASSTFEQGARYNEQFF
CDR3nt: TGTGCCAGTAGTACCTTCGAACAGGGGGCGCGGTACAATGAGCAGTTCTTC

d_gene: TRBD1
j_gene: TRBJ2-7
abundance: -
v_gene: TRBV19
CDR3aa: CASSAPGTGAHEQYF
CDR3nt: TGTGCCAGTAGTGCGCCCGGGACAGGGGCCCACGAGCAGTACTTC

d_gene: -
j_gene: TRBJ1-1
abundance: -
v_gene: TRBV5-1
CDR3aa: CASSWAGEQNTEAFF
CDR3nt: TGCGCCAGCAGCTGGGCGGGAGAGCAGAACACTGAAGCTTTCTTT

d_gene: -
j_gene: TRBJ2-1
abundance: few
v_gene: TRBV4-1
CDR3aa: CASSLTGGSYNEQFF
CDR3nt: TGCGCCAGCAGCCTCACTGGGGGCTCCTACAATGAGCAGTTCTTC

d_gene: TRBD1
j_gene: TRBJ2-7
abundance: -
v_gene: TRBV18
CDR3aa: CASSPADRGSEQYF
CDR3nt: TGTGCCAGCTCACCGGCGGACAGGGGTTCAGAGCAGTACTTC

d_gene: TRBD1
j_gene: TRBJ2-5
abundance: -
v_gene: TRBV15
CDR3aa: CATSRVQGQGGETQYF
CDR3nt: TGTGCCACCAGCAGAGTGCAGGGACAGGGTGGGGAGACCCAGTACTTC

d_gene: TRBD2
j_gene: TRBJ2-7
abundance: -
v_gene: TRBV19
CDR3aa: CASSIGGLAVYEQYF
CDR3nt: TGTGCCAGTAGTATAGGGGGACTAGCAGTCTACGAGCAGTACTTC

d_gene: -
j_gene: TRBJ1-1
abundance: -
v_gene: TRBV7-8
CDR3aa: CASSLVQGSTEAFF
CDR3nt: TGTGCCAGCAGCTTAGTACAGGGAAGTACTGAAGCTTTCTTT

d_gene: -
j_gene: TRBJ2-7
abundance: -
v_gene: TRBV3-1/TRBV3-2
CDR3aa: CASSQAHGLSPSYEQYF
CDR3nt: TGTGCCAGCAGCCAAGCTCATGGACTCAGCCCCTCCTACGAGCAGTACTTC

d_gene: -
j_gene: TRBJ2-7
abundance: -
v_gene: TRBV3-1/TRBV3-2
CDR3aa: CASSQDLGAPYEQYF
CDR3nt: TGTGCCAGCAGCCAAGATCTGGGGGCCCCCTACGAGCAGTACTTC